This is a list of T cell receptor beta chains from one sample in a study of T cells in Graves' hyperthyroidism and ophthalmopathy. TCRdb itself ran the multiplex PCR reads through MiXCR, one entry per CDR3 protein. The sample holds 400,000 to 500,000 distinct CDR3 sequences; about an eighth are singletons and the top ten take 5.3%. The sample consisted of blood. The source of these receptors is a woman aged 18-29 years with Graves' hyperthyroidism. Both conserved end residues are part of each CDR3. The D gene is left open where the match is weak. Clone size is shown for a subset of rows, as once, few, many or a class of expanded clone.

v_call	d_call	j_call	clone_size	cdr3_aa	cdr3_nt
TRBV7-9	.	TRBJ2-3	many	CASSSLTGRSTDTQYF	TGTGCCAGCAGCTCCTTGACAGGGAGGAGCACAGATACGCAGTATTTT
TRBV9	.	TRBJ1-2	.	CASSVESAAYGYTF	TGTGCCAGCAGCGTAGAGAGCGCAGCCTATGGCTACACCTTC
TRBV28	TRBD2	TRBJ2-1	many	CASSLSQGLAGVGEQFF	TGTGCCAGCAGTTTAAGCCAGGGACTAGCGGGAGTCGGGGAGCAGTTCTTC
TRBV4-1	TRBD1	TRBJ2-7	many	CASSQEGQSSYEQYF	TGCGCCAGCAGCCAAGAGGGACAGAGCTCCTACGAGCAGTACTTC
TRBV27	.	TRBJ2-1	many	CASSFGETSYNEQFF	TGTGCCAGCAGTTTTGGGGAGACCTCCTACAATGAGCAGTTCTTC
TRBV7-9	TRBD1	TRBJ2-1	.	CASSPRDRGEQFF	TGTGCCAGCAGCCCCCGGGACAGGGGTGAGCAGTTCTTC
TRBV18	TRBD1	TRBJ2-1	.	CASSPTGQGAYNEQFF	TGTGCCAGCTCACCTACGGGACAGGGGGCCTACAATGAGCAGTTCTTC
TRBV2	.	TRBJ1-1	many	CASKYAGDDTEAFF	TGTGCCAGCAAGTATGCGGGCGATGATACTGAAGCTTTCTTT
TRBV7-2	.	TRBJ1-1	many	CASSFGRTTEAFF	TGTGCCAGCAGCTTCGGTAGGACTACTGAAGCTTTCTTT
TRBV7-2	TRBD2	TRBJ2-1	many	CASSFRSGRLWNEQFF	TGTGCCAGCAGCTTTCGAAGCGGGAGATTATGGAATGAGCAGTTCTTC
TRBV18	TRBD1	TRBJ2-7	.	CATSPGQDEQYF	TGTGCCACCTCACCGGGACAGGATGAGCAGTACTTC
TRBV7-8	TRBD1	TRBJ2-7	few	CASSLARQGAYEQYF	TGTGCCAGCAGCTTAGCCCGACAGGGTGCCTACGAGCAGTACTTC
TRBV5-8	TRBD2	TRBJ2-1	.	CASSFSGREYNEQFF	TGTGCCAGCAGCTTTAGCGGGAGGGAGTACAATGAGCAGTTCTTC
TRBV4-1	TRBD2	TRBJ2-1	few	CASSQRDLAGYNEQFF	TGCGCCAGCAGCCAACGGGATCTAGCGGGATACAATGAGCAGTTCTTC
TRBV5-5	.	TRBJ1-2	few	CASSLDGDNYGYTF	TGTGCCAGCAGCTTGGACGGGGATAACTATGGCTACACCTTC
TRBV2	.	TRBJ2-7	many	CARGHSGPSYEQYF	TGTGCCAGAGGGCATAGCGGACCCTCCTACGAGCAGTACTTC
TRBV19	.	TRBJ2-2	once	CATLAQYRSSGELFF	TGTGCCACCCTCGCCCAGTATCGGAGTTCCGGGGAGCTGTTTTTT
TRBV28	TRBD2	TRBJ2-7	many	CASRRRGSYEQYF	TGTGCCAGCAGGAGGCGGGGGTCCTACGAGCAGTACTTC
TRBV5-1	TRBD1	TRBJ2-1	few	CASSPGQGASNEQFF	TGCGCCAGCAGCCCCGGACAGGGGGCGTCCAATGAGCAGTTCTTC
TRBV28	.	TRBJ2-3	many	CASSIDRWGRQYTDTQYF	TGTGCCAGCAGTATCGACAGGTGGGGGCGTCAATACACAGATACGCAGTATTTT
TRBV27	.	TRBJ2-5	many	CASSLRGLQETQYF	TGTGCCAGCAGTTTACGAGGGCTCCAAGAGACCCAGTACTTC
TRBV5-1	TRBD1	TRBJ2-7	few	CASSLGQGAVSYEQYF	TGCGCCAGCAGCTTGGGGCAGGGGGCGGTATCCTACGAGCAGTACTTC
TRBV24-1	TRBD1	TRBJ1-2	many	CATSPGTGAYGYTF	TGTGCCACCAGCCCCGGGACAGGGGCCTATGGCTACACCTTC
TRBV28	TRBD2	TRBJ2-3	many	CASSLWGGAGDGADTQYF	TGTGCCAGCAGTTTGTGGGGAGGGGCGGGAGACGGGGCAGATACGCAGTATTTT
TRBV27	TRBD1	TRBJ1-5	few	CASSLGRAGGQPQHF	TGTGCCAGCAGTTTGGGCAGGGCAGGGGGTCAGCCCCAGCATTTT
TRBV5-1	.	TRBJ2-1	few	CASSYFLQANEQFF	TGCGCCAGCAGCTATTTTCTACAGGCCAATGAGCAGTTCTTC
TRBV10-3	.	TRBJ2-3	many	CAISERQLSTDTQYF	TGTGCCATCAGCGAACGACAGCTAAGCACAGATACGCAGTATTTT
TRBV12-3/TRBV12-4	TRBD2	TRBJ2-3	many	CASSHGLASDTQYF	TGTGCCAGCAGTCACGGACTAGCGTCAGATACGCAGTATTTT
TRBV7-8	TRBD1	TRBJ1-4	.	CASSSGTGLYPDEKLFF	TGTGCCAGCAGCTCCGGGACAGGGTTATATCCGGATGAAAAACTGTTTTTT
TRBV28	.	TRBJ1-1	.	CASNARVYTEAFF	TGTGCCAGCAACGCCCGGGTGTACACTGAAGCTTTCTTT
TRBV18	.	TRBJ2-3	few	CASSPQGSTDTQYF	TGTGCCAGCTCACCACAGGGTAGCACAGATACGCAGTATTTT
TRBV28	.	TRBJ1-2	many	CASSDSYGYTF	TGTGCCAGCAGTGACAGCTATGGCTACACCTTC
TRBV20-1	.	TRBJ1-5	many	CSAKRTDYSNQPQHF	TGCAGTGCCAAGCGGACGGACTACAGCAATCAGCCCCAGCATTTT
TRBV7-6	.	TRBJ2-7	many	CASSLGQPGVDEQYF	TGTGCCAGCAGCCTCGGACAGCCGGGGGTCGACGAGCAGTACTTC
TRBV20-1	.	TRBJ2-3	many	CSAWGGGFTQYF	TGCAGTGCTTGGGGGGGCGGGTTTACGCAGTATTTT
TRBV5-1	TRBD1	TRBJ2-5	.	CASGQGTVETQYF	TGCGCCAGCGGACAGGGTACTGTCGAGACCCAGTACTTC
TRBV7-2	.	TRBJ1-4	.	CASSFGTREKLFF	TGTGCCAGCAGCTTCGGGACCAGGGAAAAACTGTTTTTT
TRBV20-1	.	TRBJ2-7	many	CSASSGISYEQYF	TGCAGTGCTAGTAGCGGTATATCCTACGAGCAGTACTTC
TRBV20-1	TRBD1	TRBJ2-1	.	CSAIGTGRAYEQFF	TGCAGTGCTATCGGGACAGGACGCGCCTATGAGCAGTTCTTC